This T cell receptor (beta chain) comes out of a study of post-analysis software for immune sequencing data. In the study overall: The courses of disease that were included comprised relapsing-remitting, secondary progressive and progressive-relapsing multiple sclerosis.

Libraries were made from TCR beta cDNA, and they carried unique molecular identifiers. TCRdb processed the PCR reads anew with MiXCR; each CDR3 protein has one entry. The sample lists approximately 730,000 distinct CDR3 sequences; 25% to 30% were seen once. The CDR3 totals 15 residues. CDR1 and CDR2 (germline): MNHNY, SVGAGI (reference sequence). Whole-study results and caveats: Normalized Chao1 diversity was significantly lower in multiple sclerosis patients than in controls. In patients, about five TRBV segments were more frequent than in controls, with TRBV5-6, TRBV5-1 and TRBV20-1 among them.

This clonotype was seen a handful of times. What it binds is unknown. A junction boundary mismatches the germline segment, possibly from a read error. The clonotype originates from a girl aged 5-17 years with multiple sclerosis. Sequences were obtained from blood. The genes are TRBV6-6 and TRBJ1-5; D may be TRBD1 (5 bases). The CDR3 here is CAGSYSPTRGQPQHF. In DNA form, the CDR3 reads TGTGCCGGCAGTTACTCGCCCACCCGGGGGCAGCCCCAGCATTTT.